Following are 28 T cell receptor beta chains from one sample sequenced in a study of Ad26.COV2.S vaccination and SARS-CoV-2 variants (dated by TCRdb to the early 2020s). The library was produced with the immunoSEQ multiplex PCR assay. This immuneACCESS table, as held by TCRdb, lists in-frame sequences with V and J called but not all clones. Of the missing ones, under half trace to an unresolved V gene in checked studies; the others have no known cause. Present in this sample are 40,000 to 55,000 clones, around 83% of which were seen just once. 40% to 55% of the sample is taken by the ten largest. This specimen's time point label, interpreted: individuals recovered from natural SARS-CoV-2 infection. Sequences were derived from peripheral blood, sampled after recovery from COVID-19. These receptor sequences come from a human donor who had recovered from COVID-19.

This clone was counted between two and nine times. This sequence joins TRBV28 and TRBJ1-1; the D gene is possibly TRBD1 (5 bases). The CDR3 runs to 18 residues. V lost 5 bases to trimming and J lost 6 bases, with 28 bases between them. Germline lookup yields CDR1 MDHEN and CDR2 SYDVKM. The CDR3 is CASSPLGAGVGASPEAFF. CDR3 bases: TGTGCCAGCAGTCCCCTGGGTGCGGGGGTAGGGGCAAGCCCTGAAGCTTTCTTT. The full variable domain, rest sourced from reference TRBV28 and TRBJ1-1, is DVKVTQSSRYLVKRTGEKVFLECVQDMDHENMFWYRQDPGLGLRLIYFSYDVKMKEKGDIPEGYSVSREKKERFSLILESASTNQTSMYLCASSPLGAGVGASPEAFFGQGTRLTVV.

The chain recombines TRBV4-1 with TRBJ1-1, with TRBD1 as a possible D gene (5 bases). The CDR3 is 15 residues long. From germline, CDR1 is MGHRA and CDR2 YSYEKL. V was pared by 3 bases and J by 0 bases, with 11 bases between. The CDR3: CASSHPQGLNTEAFF. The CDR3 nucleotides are TGCGCCAGCAGCCATCCCCAGGGCCTGAACACTGAAGCTTTCTTT.

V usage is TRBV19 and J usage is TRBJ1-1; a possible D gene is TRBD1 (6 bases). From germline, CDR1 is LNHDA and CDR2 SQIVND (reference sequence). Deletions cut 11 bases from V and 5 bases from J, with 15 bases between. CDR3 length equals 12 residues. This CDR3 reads CAGGGSVTEAFF. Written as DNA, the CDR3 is TGTGCCGGGGGGGGCAGTGTGACTGAAGCTTTCTTT. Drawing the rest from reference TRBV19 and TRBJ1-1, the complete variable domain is DGGITQSPKYLFRKEGQNVTLSCEQNLNHDAMYWYRQDPGQGLRLIYYSQIVNDFQKGDIAEGYSVSREKKESFPLTVTSAQKNPTAFYLCAGGGSVTEAFFGQGTRLTVV.

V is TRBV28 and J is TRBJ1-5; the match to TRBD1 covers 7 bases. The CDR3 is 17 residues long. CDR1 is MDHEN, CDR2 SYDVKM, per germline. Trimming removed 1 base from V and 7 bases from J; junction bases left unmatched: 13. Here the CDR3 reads CASSLYSPTGRKQPQHF. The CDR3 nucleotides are TGTGCCAGCAGTTTATACTCCCCGACAGGGAGGAAGCAGCCCCAGCATTTT.

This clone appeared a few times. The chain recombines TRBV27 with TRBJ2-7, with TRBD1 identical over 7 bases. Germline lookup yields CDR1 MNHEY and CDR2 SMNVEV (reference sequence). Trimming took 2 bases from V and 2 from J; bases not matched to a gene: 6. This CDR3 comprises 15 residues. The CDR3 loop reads CASSLGIDRAYEQYF. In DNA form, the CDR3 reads TGTGCCAGCAGTTTAGGTATCGACAGGGCCTACGAGCAGTACTTC.

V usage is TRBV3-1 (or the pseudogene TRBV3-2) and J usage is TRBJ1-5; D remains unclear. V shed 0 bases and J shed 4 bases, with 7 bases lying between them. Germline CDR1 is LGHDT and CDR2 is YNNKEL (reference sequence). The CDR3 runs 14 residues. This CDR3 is CASSQDMRNQPQHF. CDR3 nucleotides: TGTGCCAGCAGCCAAGATATGAGGAATCAGCCCCAGCATTTT.

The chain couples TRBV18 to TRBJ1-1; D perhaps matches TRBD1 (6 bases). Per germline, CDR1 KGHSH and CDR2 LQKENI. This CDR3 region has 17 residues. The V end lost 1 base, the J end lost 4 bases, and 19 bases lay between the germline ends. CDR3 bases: TGTGCCAGCTCACCACGCCAGGGTAGGTGGGGGGCCACTGAAGCTTTCTTT. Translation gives CASSPRQGRWGATEAFF.

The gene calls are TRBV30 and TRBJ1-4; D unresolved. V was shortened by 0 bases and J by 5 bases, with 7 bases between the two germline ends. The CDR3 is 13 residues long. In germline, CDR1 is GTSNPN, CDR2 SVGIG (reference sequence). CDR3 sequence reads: CAWSVRENEKLFF. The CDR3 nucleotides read TGTGCCTGGAGTGTACGGGAGAATGAAAAACTGTTTTTT.

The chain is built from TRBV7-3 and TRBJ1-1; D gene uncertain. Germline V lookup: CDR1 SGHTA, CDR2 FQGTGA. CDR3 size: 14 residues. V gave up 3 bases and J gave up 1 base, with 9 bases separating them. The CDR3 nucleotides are TGTGCCAGCAGCTTGGGCACGGGGAACACTGAAGCTTTCTTT. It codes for CASSLGTGNTEAFF.

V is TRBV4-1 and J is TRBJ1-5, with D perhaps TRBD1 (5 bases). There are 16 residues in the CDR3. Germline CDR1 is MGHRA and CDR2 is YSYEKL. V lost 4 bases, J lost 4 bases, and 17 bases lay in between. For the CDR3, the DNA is TGCGCCAGCAGCCCTCATGGGACTGCGATAAATCAGCCCCAGCATTTT. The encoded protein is CASSPHGTAINQPQHF.

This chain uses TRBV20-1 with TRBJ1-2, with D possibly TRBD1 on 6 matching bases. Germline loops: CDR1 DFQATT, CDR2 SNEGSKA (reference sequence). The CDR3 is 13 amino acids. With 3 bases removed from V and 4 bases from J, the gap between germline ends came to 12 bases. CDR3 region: CSASRTDFYGYTF. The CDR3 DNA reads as TGCAGTGCTAGTCGGACAGATTTCTATGGCTACACCTTC.

The CDR3 is CASRGQGFHEQYF. In DNA form, the CDR3 reads TGTGCCAGCAGGGGACAGGGGTTCCACGAGCAGTACTTC. The V gene is TRBV6-5, the J gene TRBJ2-7, with 10 bases that match TRBD1. The CDR3 runs to 13 residues. CDR1 is MNHEY and CDR2 is SVGAGI in the germline V gene. V lost 6 bases to trimming and J lost 5 bases; unmatched junction nucleotides: 4.

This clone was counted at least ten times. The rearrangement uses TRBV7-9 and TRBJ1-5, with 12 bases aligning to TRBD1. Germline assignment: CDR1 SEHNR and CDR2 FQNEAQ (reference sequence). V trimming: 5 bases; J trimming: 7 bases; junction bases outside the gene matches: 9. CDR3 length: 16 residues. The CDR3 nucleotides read TGTGCCAGCAGCCTCGGGACAGGGGGCGTTAGCCAGCCCCAGCATTTT. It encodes CASSLGTGGVSQPQHF.

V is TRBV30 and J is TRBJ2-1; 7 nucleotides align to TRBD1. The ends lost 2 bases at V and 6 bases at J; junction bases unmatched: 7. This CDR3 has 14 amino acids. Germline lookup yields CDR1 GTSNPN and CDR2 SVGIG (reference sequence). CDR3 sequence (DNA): TGTGCCTGGAGTACGAGGACAGGCCCCAATGAGCAGTTCTTC. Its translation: CAWSTRTGPNEQFF. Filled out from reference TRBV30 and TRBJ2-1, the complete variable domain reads SQTIHQWPATLVQPVGSPLSLECTVEGTSNPNLYWYRQAAGRGLQLLFYSVGIGQISSEVPQNLSASRPQDRQFILSSKKLLLSDSGFYLCAWSTRTGPNEQFFGPGTRLTVL.

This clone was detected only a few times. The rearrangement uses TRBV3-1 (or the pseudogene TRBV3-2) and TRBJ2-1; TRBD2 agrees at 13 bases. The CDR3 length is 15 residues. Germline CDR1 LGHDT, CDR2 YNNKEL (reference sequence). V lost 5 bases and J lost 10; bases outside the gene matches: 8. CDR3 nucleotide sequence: TGTGCCAGCAGCTGGACTAGCGGGGGCCGCAGGGAGCAGTTCTTC. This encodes CASSWTSGGRREQFF.

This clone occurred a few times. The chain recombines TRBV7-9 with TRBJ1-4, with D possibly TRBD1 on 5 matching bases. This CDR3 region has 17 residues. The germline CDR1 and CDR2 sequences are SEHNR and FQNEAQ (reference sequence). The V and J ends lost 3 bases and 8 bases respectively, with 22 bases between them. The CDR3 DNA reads TGTGCCAGCAGCTTGGGCCCTCAGGGACGGCCCGGGGAAAAACTGTTTTTT. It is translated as CASSLGPQGRPGEKLFF.

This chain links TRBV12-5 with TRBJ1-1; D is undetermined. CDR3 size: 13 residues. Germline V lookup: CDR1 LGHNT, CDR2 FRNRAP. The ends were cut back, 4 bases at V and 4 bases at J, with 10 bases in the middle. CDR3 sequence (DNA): TGTGCTAGTGGTTCCCAGACACTCACTGAAGCTTTCTTT. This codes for CASGSQTLTEAFF.

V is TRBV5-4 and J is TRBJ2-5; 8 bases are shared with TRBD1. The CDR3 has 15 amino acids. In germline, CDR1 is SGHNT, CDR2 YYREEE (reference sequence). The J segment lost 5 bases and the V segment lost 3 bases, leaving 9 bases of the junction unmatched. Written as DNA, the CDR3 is TGTGCCAGCAGCTCCGGGACAGGCATAAGGGAGACCCAGTACTTC. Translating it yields CASSSGTGIRETQYF.

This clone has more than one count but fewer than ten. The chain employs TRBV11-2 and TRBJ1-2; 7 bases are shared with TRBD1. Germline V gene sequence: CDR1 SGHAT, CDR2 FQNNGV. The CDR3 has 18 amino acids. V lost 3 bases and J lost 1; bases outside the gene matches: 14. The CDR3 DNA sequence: TGTGCCAGCAGCTTGGGAAGATTACGGGACAGAAGTAACTATGGCTACACCTTC. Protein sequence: CASSLGRLRDRSNYGYTF.

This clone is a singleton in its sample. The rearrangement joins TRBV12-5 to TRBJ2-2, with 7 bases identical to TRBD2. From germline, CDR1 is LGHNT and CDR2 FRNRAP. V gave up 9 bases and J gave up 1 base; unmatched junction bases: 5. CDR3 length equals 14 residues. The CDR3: CARGREENTGELFF. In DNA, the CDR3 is TGTGCTAGGGGGAGGGAGGAGAACACCGGGGAGCTGTTTTTT.

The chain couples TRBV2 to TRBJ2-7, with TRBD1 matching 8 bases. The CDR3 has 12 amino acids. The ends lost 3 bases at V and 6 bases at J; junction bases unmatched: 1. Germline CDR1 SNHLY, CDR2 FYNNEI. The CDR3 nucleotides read TGTGCCAGCAGTGACAGGGGGCGCGAGCAGTACTTC. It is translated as CASSDRGREQYF.

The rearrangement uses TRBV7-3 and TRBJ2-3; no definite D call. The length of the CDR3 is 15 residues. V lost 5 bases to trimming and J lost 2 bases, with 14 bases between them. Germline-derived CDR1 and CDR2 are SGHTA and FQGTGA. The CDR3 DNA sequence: TGTGCCAGCAGCCCCGGACCCTACCCCACAGATACGCAGTATTTT. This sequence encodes CASSPGPYPTDTQYF.

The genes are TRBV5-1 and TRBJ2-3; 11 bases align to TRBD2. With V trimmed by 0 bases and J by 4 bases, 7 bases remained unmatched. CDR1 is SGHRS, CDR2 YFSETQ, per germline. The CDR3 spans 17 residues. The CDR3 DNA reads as TGCGCCAGCAGCTTGGGGGTACTAGCGGGAGAATCAGATACGCAGTATTTT. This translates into CASSLGVLAGESDTQYF.

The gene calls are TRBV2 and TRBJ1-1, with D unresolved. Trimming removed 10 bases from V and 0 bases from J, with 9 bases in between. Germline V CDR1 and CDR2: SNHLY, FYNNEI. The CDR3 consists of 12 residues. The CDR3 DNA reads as TGTGCCACCCGCCGGGTGAACACTGAAGCTTTCTTT. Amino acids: CATRRVNTEAFF.

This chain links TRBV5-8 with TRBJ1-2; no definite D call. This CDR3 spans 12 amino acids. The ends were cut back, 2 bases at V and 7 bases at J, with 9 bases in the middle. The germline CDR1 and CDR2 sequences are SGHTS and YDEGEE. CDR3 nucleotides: TGTGCCAGCAGCTTATACGGGGTTGGCTACACCTTC. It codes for CASSLYGVGYTF.

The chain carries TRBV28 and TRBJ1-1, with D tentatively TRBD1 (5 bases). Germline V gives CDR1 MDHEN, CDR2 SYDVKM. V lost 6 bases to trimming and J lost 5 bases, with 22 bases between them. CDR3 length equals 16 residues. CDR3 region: CASSVRGWGFRTEAFF. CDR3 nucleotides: TGTGCCAGCAGCGTTCGGGGGTGGGGGTTTCGGACTGAAGCTTTCTTT. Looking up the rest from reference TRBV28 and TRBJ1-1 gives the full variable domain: DVKVTQSSRYLVKRTGEKVFLECVQDMDHENMFWYRQDPGLGLRLIYFSYDVKMKEKGDIPEGYSVSREKKERFSLILESASTNQTSMYLCASSVRGWGFRTEAFFGQGTRLTVV.

The CDR3 DNA sequence: TGTGCCACCAGCAGAGCCCAGCTTATGGGGATAGCTGAAGCTTTCTTT. Translated, it gives CATSRAQLMGIAEAFF. The rearrangement uses TRBV15 and TRBJ1-1; no clear D. In germline, CDR1 is LNHNV, CDR2 YYDKDF (reference sequence). V was clipped by 1 base and J by 6 bases, with 18 bases between them. The CDR3 is 16 residues long.

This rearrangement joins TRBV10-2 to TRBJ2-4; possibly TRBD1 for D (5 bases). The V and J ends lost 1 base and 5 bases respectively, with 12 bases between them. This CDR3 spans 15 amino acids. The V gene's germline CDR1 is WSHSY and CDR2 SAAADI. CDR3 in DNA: TGCGCCAGCAGTGAGTACCCAGGGTCCCAAAACATTCAGTACTTC. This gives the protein CASSEYPGSQNIQYF.